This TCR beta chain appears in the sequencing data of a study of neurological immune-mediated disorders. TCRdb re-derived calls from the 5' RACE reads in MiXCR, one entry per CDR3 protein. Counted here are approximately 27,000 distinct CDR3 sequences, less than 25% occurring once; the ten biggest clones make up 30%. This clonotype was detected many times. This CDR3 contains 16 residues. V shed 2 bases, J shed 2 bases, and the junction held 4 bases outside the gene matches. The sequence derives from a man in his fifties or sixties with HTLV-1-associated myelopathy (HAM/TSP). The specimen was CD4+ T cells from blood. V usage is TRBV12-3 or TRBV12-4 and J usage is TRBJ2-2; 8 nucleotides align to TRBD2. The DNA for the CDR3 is TGTGCCAGCAGTTTACAAGCGGGAGCCAACACCGGGGAGCTGTTTTTT. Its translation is CASSLQAGANTGELFF.